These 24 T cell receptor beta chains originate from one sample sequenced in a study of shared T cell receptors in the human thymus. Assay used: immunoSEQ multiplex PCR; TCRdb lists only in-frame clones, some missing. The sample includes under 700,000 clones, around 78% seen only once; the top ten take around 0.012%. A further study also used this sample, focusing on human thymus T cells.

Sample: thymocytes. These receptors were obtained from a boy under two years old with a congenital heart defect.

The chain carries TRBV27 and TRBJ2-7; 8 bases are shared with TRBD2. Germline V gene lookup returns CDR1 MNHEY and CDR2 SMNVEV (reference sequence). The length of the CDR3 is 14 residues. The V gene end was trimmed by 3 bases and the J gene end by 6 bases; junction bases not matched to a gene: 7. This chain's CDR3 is CASSFDGRASEQYF. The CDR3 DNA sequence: TGTGCCAGCAGTTTTGACGGGAGGGCCTCCGAGCAGTACTTC.

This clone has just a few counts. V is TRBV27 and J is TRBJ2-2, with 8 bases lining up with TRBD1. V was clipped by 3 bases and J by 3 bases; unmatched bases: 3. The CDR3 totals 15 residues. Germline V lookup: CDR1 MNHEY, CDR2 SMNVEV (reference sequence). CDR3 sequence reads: CASSLTGVDTGELFF. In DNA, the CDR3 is TGTGCCAGCAGTTTGACAGGGGTAGACACCGGGGAGCTGTTTTTT.

The CDR3 bases are TGTGCCAGCAGCTTAGCGGACAGATACTATGGCTACACCTTC. Protein sequence: CASSLADRYYGYTF. The chain has TRBV7-9 and TRBJ1-2; D is perhaps TRBD1 (6 bases). The ends were cut back, 0 bases at V and 3 bases at J, with 8 bases in the middle. The germline V gene encodes CDR1 SEHNR and CDR2 FQNEAQ (reference sequence). This CDR3 spans 14 amino acids. The full variable domain, its missing parts supplied by reference TRBV7-9 and TRBJ1-2, is DTGVSQNPRHKITKRGQNVTFRCDPISEHNRLYWYRQTLGQGPEFLTYFQNEAQLEKSRLLSDRFSAERPKGSFSTLEIQRTEQGDSAMYLCASSLADRYYGYTFGSGTRLTVV.

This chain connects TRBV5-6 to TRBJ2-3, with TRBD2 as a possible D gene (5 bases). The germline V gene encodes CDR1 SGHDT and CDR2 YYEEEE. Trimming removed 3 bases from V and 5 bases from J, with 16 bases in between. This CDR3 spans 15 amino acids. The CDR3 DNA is TGTGCCAGCAGCTCCTCGGCCGTGGGGAGAGATACGCAGTATTTT. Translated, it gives CASSSSAVGRDTQYF.

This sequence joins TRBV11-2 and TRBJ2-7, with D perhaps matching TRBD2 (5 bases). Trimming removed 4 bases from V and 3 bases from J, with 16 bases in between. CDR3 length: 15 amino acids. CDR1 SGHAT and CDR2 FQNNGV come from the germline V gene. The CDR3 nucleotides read TGTGCCAGCAGCTCCCCCTCTTCTGGGAGCTACGAGCAGTACTTC. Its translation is CASSSPSSGSYEQYF.

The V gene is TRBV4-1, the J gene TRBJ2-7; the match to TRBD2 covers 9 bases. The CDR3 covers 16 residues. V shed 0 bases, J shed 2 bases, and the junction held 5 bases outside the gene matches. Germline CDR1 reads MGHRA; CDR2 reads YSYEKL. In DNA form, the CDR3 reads TGCGCCAGCAGCCAAGATCCAGCGGGAGGACCCTACGAGCAGTACTTC. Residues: CASSQDPAGGPYEQYF.

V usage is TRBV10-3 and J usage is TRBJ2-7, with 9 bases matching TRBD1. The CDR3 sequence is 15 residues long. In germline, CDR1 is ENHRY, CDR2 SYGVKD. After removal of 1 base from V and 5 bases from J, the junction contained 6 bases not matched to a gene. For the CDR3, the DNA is TGTGCCATCAGTGAGTTCCGGGACAGGGTAGACGAGCAGTACTTC. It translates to CAISEFRDRVDEQYF.

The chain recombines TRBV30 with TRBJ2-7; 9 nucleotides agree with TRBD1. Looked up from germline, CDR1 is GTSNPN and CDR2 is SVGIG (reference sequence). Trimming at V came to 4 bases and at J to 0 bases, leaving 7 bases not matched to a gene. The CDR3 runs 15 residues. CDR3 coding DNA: TGTGCCTGGACCGTGACAGGGGGATTCTCCTACGAGCAGTACTTC. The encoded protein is CAWTVTGGFSYEQYF.

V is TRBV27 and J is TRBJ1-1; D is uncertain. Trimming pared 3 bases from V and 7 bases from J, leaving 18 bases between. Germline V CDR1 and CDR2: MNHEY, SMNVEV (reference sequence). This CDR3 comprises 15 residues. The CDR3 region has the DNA TGTGCCAGCAGTTTTAGAGGGCAGAGTAACCGTGAAGCTTTCTTT. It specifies CASSFRGQSNREAFF.

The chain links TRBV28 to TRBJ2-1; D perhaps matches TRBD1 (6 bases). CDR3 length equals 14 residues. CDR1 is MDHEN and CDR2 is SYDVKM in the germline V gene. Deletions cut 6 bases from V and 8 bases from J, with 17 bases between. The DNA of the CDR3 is TGTGCCAGCAGCCCGACAGGACCCAGGGATGAGCAGTTCTTC. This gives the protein CASSPTGPRDEQFF. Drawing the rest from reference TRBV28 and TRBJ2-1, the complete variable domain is DVKVTQSSRYLVKRTGEKVFLECVQDMDHENMFWYRQDPGLGLRLIYFSYDVKMKEKGDIPEGYSVSREKKERFSLILESASTNQTSMYLCASSPTGPRDEQFFGPGTRLTVL.

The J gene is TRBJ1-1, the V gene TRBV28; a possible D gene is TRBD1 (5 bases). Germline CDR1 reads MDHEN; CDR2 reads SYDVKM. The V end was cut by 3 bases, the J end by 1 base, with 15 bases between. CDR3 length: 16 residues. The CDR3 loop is CASSFLSGISNTEAFF. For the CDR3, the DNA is TGTGCCAGCAGTTTCTTATCAGGGATTTCGAACACTGAAGCTTTCTTT.

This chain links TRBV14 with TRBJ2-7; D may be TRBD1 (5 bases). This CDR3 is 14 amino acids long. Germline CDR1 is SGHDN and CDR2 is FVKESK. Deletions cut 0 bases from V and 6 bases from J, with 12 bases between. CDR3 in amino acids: CASSQDQGGCEQYF. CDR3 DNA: TGTGCCAGCAGCCAAGATCAGGGTGGGTGCGAGCAGTACTTC.

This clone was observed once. The CDR3 loop is CASSPGTLYEQYF. CDR3 nucleotides: TGTGCCAGCTCACCCGGGACACTCTACGAGCAGTACTTC. This chain links TRBV18 with TRBJ2-7, with TRBD1 as a possible D gene (6 bases). CDR3 length: 13 amino acids. Germline CDR1 and CDR2: KGHSH and LQKENI. V gave up 3 bases and J gave up 3 bases, with 9 bases separating them. Based on the CDR3 plus reference TRBV18 and TRBJ2-7, the full variable domain is NAGVMQNPRHLVRRRGQEARLRCSPMKGHSHVYWYRQLPEEGLKFMVYLQKENIIDESGMPKERFSAEFPKEGPSILRIQQVVRGDSAAYFCASSPGTLYEQYFGPGTRLTVT.

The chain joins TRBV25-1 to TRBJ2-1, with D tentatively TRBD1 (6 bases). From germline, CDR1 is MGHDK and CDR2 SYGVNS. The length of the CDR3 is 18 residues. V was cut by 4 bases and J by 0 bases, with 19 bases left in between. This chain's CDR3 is CASSGGYLGGSSYNEQFF. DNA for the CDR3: TGTGCCAGCAGTGGTGGCTATTTAGGGGGAAGCTCCTACAATGAGCAGTTCTTC.

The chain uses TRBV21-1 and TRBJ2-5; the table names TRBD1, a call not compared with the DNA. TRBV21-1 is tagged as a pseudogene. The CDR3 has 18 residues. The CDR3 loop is CASSQSEGQGILGETQYF. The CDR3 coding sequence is TGTGCCAGCAGCCAAAGTGAGGGACAGGGGATCCTTGGGGAGACCCAGTACTTC.

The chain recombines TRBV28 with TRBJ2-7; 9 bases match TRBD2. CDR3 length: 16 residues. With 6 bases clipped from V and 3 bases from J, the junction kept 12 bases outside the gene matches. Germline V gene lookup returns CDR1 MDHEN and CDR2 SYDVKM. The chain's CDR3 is CASSQGRREGSYEQYF. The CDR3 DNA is TGTGCCAGCAGCCAAGGCCGGCGGGAGGGAAGCTACGAGCAGTACTTC.

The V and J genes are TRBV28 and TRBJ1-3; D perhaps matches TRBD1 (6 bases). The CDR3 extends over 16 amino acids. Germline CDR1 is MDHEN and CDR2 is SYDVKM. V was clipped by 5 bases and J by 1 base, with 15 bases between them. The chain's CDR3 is CASSPRPTGSGNTIYF. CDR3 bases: TGTGCCAGCAGTCCCCGGCCGACAGGTTCTGGAAACACCATATATTTT.

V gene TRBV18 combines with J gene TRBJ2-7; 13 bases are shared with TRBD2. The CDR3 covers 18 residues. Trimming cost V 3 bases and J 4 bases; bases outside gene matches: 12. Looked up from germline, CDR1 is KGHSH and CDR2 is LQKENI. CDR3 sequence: CASSPRDRTSGSRYEQYF. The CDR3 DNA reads TGTGCCAGCTCACCTCGGGATCGGACTAGCGGGAGTCGGTACGAGCAGTACTTC.

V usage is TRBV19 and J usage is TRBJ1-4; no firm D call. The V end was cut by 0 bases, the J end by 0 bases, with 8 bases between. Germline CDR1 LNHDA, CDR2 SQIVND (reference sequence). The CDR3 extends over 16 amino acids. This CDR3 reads CASSIDGATTNEKLFF. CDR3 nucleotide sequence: TGTGCCAGTAGTATAGATGGAGCCACAACTAATGAAAAACTGTTTTTT.

This CDR3 is CASSELTGAPYGYTF. The DNA of the CDR3 is TGTGCCAGCAGTGAGTTGACAGGCGCTCCCTATGGCTACACCTTC. The V call is TRBV25-1, the J call TRBJ1-2, with D possibly TRBD1 on 6 matching bases. The V end lost 3 bases, the J end lost 4 bases, and 15 bases lay between the germline ends. The CDR3 totals 15 residues. CDR1 is MGHDK, CDR2 SYGVNS, per germline.

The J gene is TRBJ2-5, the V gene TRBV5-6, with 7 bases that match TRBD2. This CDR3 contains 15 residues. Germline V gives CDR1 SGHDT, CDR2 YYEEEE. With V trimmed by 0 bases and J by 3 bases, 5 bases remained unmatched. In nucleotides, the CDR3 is TGTGCCAGCAGCTTGGGTCGGGCGGGAGAAGAGACCCAGTACTTC. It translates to CASSLGRAGEETQYF. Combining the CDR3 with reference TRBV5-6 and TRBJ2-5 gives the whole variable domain DAGVTQSPTHLIKTRGQQVTLRCSPKSGHDTVSWYQQALGQGPQFIFQYYEEEERQRGNFPDRFSGHQFPNYSSELNVNALLLGDSALYLCASSLGRAGEETQYFGPGTRLLVL.

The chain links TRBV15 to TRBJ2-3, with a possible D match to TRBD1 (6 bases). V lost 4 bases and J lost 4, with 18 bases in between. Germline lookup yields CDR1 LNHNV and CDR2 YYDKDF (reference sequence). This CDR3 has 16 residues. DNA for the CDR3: TGTGCCACCAGCACCAGGACCCACAGGGATTCAGATACGCAGTATTTT. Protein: CATSTRTHRDSDTQYF.

CDR3 nucleotides: TGCGCCAGCAGCTTGGCGGCAGGGTATCCCAATGAGCAGTTCTTC. Protein: CASSLAAGYPNEQFF. The chain is built from TRBV5-1 and TRBJ2-1; D may be TRBD1 (5 bases). From germline, CDR1 is SGHRS and CDR2 YFSETQ. Trimming pared 0 bases from V and 6 bases from J, leaving 13 bases between. CDR3 size: 15 residues.

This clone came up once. The CDR3 sequence: CASTLSGAGNTGELFF. The CDR3 region has the DNA TGTGCCAGCACCCTTAGCGGGGCGGGGAACACCGGGGAGCTGTTTTTT. The V and J genes are TRBV27 and TRBJ2-2; 8 bases fit TRBD2. The CDR3 is made up of 16 amino acids. V dropped 7 bases and J dropped 1; count of bases not matched to a gene: 8. Germline V lookup: CDR1 MNHEY, CDR2 SMNVEV (reference sequence).